This is a list of T cell receptor beta chains from one sample in a study of blood T cell repertoires in COVID-19. Using immunoSEQ multiplex PCR, the repertoire was profiled, and TCRdb retains in-frame clones only, with some absent. Of 60,000 to 85,000 clones listed, roughly four fifths are singletons. Sequenced sample: peripheral blood. These receptors were obtained from a man between 65 and 80 years old with acute or convalescent COVID-19. Each CDR3 is given without its conserved first and last residue. Fields, in order: J gene, V gene, CDR3 protein.

j_call: TRBJ1-1
v_call: TRBV7-9
cdr3_aa: ASSLGPGVGEAF

j_call: TRBJ2-1
v_call: TRBV5-1
cdr3_aa: ASSWAGEEQF

j_call: TRBJ1-2
v_call: TRBV24-1
cdr3_aa: ATSDGDRANYGYT

j_call: TRBJ1-5
v_call: TRBV28
cdr3_aa: ASRIGGSSNQPQH

j_call: TRBJ2-1
v_call: TRBV5-4
cdr3_aa: ASSLTGVDEQF

j_call: TRBJ2-5
v_call: TRBV7-7
cdr3_aa: ASSLGARETQY

j_call: TRBJ1-2
v_call: TRBV27
cdr3_aa: ASSPRVGGKDGYT

j_call: TRBJ1-4
v_call: TRBV5-1
cdr3_aa: ASSSGQFNEKLF

j_call: TRBJ1-5
v_call: TRBV1
cdr3_aa: TSSPWGRGSNQPQH

j_call: TRBJ1-1
v_call: TRBV28
cdr3_aa: ASSSPGGTEAF

j_call: TRBJ2-1
v_call: TRBV14
cdr3_aa: ASSQVVARAYNEQF

j_call: TRBJ1-2
v_call: TRBV24-1
cdr3_aa: ATRGELSGGYT

j_call: TRBJ2-4
v_call: TRBV5-6
cdr3_aa: ASSLPGVDIQY

j_call: TRBJ1-5
v_call: TRBV2
cdr3_aa: ASSEPNGSLLQGRGQPQH

j_call: TRBJ2-1
v_call: TRBV2
cdr3_aa: ASSPGTSGYNEQF

j_call: TRBJ1-5
v_call: TRBV12-3/TRBV12-4
cdr3_aa: ASTLRANQPQH

j_call: TRBJ2-7
v_call: TRBV5-1
cdr3_aa: ASSRGESSYEQY

j_call: TRBJ2-3
v_call: TRBV28
cdr3_aa: ATNTDTQY

j_call: TRBJ1-6
v_call: TRBV6-5
cdr3_aa: AHTGEFNSPLH

j_call: TRBJ1-2
v_call: TRBV19
cdr3_aa: ASSIGGRGKANYGYT

j_call: TRBJ2-1
v_call: TRBV7-8
cdr3_aa: ASSLVSGQGYLHEQF

j_call: TRBJ2-4
v_call: TRBV28
cdr3_aa: ASSLSQLNIQY

j_call: TRBJ1-5
v_call: TRBV19
cdr3_aa: ASMVTGGNQPQH

j_call: TRBJ1-5
v_call: TRBV28
cdr3_aa: ASRPPGDQPQH

j_call: TRBJ2-7
v_call: TRBV6-5
cdr3_aa: ASSSTGSEQY